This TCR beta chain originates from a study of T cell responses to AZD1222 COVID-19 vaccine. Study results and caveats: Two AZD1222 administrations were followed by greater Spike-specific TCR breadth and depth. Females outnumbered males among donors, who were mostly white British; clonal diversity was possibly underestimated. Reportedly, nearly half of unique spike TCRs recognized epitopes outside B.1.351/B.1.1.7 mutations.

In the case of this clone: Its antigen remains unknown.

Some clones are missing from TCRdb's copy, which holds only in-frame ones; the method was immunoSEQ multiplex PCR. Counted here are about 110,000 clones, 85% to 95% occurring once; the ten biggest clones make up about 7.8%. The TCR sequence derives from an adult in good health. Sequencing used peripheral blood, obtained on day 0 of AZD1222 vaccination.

Here the CDR3 reads CASSSPRAAQETQYF. The DNA for the CDR3 is TGTGCCAGCAGTTCACCCAGGGCAGCCCAAGAGACCCAGTACTTC. This chain uses TRBV28 with TRBJ2-5; tentative D call: TRBD1 (5 bases). V gave up 4 bases and J gave up 1 base, with 13 bases separating them. There are 15 residues in the CDR3. Per the germline V gene, CDR1 is MDHEN and CDR2 is SYDVKM.